Below are 11 T cell receptor beta chains sequenced from a single sample in a study of T cells in Graves' hyperthyroidism and ophthalmopathy. TCR beta CDR3 sequences were amplified from RNA transcripts. An initial round of RT-PCR targeting the TCR CDR3 relied on the HTBI primer set. TCRdb redid the calling of the multiplex PCR reads with MiXCR, one entry per CDR3 protein. The sample records roughly 500,000 distinct CDR3 sequences, 40% to 55% being singletons. The material sequenced was peripheral blood or thyroid tissue (not recorded which). The receptors derive from an adult woman with Graves' disease, either hyperthyroidism or ophthalmopathy (not recorded which).

With respect to this clonotype: A junction boundary mismatches the germline segment, possibly from a read error. The CDR3 DNA follows: TGTGCCGGCAGCCTAGCGGGAGTTAAAGATACGCAGTATTTT. As protein: CAGSLAGVKDTQYF. The V and J genes are TRBV11-1 and TRBJ2-3; the match to TRBD2 covers 10 bases. Germline CDR1 reads SGHAT; CDR2 reads FQDESV (reference sequence). CDR3 size: 14 residues.

V usage is TRBV7-9 and J usage is TRBJ2-7; 7 positions agree with TRBD2. The CDR3 runs to 16 residues. CDR1 SEHNR and CDR2 FQNEAQ come from the germline V gene (reference sequence). Trimming took 6 bases from V and 3 from J; bases not matched to a gene: 14. DNA of the CDR3: TGTGCCAGCAGTGCTAGCCTCGGGACTACCATCTACGAGCAGTACTTC. It yields the protein CASSASLGTTIYEQYF.

Worth noting for this clonotype: Compared with germline, one end of the junction differs, possibly owing to a read error. The V and J genes are TRBV25-1 and TRBJ1-2, with D possibly matching TRBD1 (6 bases). The CDR3 consists of 13 residues. In germline, CDR1 is MGHDK, CDR2 SYGVNS. The CDR3: CASSDYPGDGYTF. The CDR3 DNA reads TGTGCTAGCAGTGACTACCCAGGGGATGGCTACACCTTC.

This rearrangement joins TRBV2 to TRBJ1-6, with 7 bases matching TRBD1. V shed 6 bases and J 13 bases; nucleotides not matched to a gene: 12. CDR3 length: 14 residues. CDR1 and CDR2 (germline): SNHLY, FYNNEI. The CDR3 DNA reads as TGTGCCAGCAGCCGGGGGGACAGCAATCAGCCCCTCCACTTT. Residues: CASSRGDSNQPLHF.

In this sample, this clonotype turned up a few times. V is TRBV28 and J is TRBJ1-2; the D is unclear. CDR3 length equals 13 residues. The V end was cut by 1 base, the J end by 7 bases, with 10 bases between. Germline assignment: CDR1 MDHEN and CDR2 SYDVKM. The CDR3 reads CASSLYWQGGYTF. The CDR3, as DNA: TGTGCCAGCAGTTTATACTGGCAAGGTGGCTACACCTTC.

This clonotype was recorded at least ten times. The CDR3 bases are TGTGCCAGCAGTTCCCCAGGGGTTCCGCATTCACCCCTCCACTTT. It is translated as CASSSPGVPHSPLHF. The V call is TRBV12-3 or TRBV12-4, the J call TRBJ1-6, with D possibly TRBD1 on 6 matching bases. The CDR3 totals 15 residues. Trimming cost V 4 bases and J 8 bases, with 15 bases left between them.

The chain couples TRBV12-3 or TRBV12-4 to TRBJ1-4, with D hard to call. The CDR3 loop spans 13 amino acids. V lost 4 bases, J lost 8 bases, and 11 bases lay in between. The CDR3 nucleotides read TGTGCCAGCAGTTCCCTCGGAGGCGAAAAACTGTTTTTT. Its protein is CASSSLGGEKLFF.

This clonotype was seen ten or more times. V is TRBV6-1 and J is TRBJ1-2, with D perhaps TRBD1 (6 bases). The ends were cut back, 7 bases at V and 7 bases at J, with 13 bases in the middle. The CDR3 consists of 12 residues. Germline V lookup: CDR1 MNHNS, CDR2 SASEGT. CDR3 coding DNA: TGTGCCAGCAAGCGGGACACCTCTGGCTACACCTTC. This gives the protein CASKRDTSGYTF.

Concerning this clonotype itself: Mismatch with germline at one junction end may stem from a read error. The V call is TRBV7-3, the J call TRBJ2-3; D gene unclear. Germline V gene lookup returns CDR1 SGHTA and CDR2 FQGTGA. The CDR3 length is 14 residues. Written as DNA, the CDR3 is TGTGCCGGCAGCCGGTCCTTAAGCACAGATACGCAGTATTTT. This encodes CAGSRSLSTDTQYF.

The V gene is TRBV2, the J gene TRBJ1-4; no clear D gene. The germline CDR1 and CDR2 sequences are SNHLY and FYNNEI. V was pared by 5 bases and J by 10 bases, with 23 bases between. The CDR3 runs to 16 residues. The CDR3 nucleotides are TGTGCCAGCAGTTTACCTCGGGTCGCGGGTGGCGGAAAACTGTTTTTT. It is translated as CASSLPRVAGGGKLFF.

This clonotype occurred once. The chain has TRBV19 and TRBJ1-5; D is uncertain. The ends were cut back, 9 bases at V and 11 bases at J, with 5 bases in the middle. Germline V gene data show CDR1 as LNHDA and CDR2 as SQIVND (reference sequence). This CDR3 is built from 8 residues. The DNA of the CDR3 is TGTGCCAGCTCAACCCAGCATTTT. Translating gives CASSTQHF.